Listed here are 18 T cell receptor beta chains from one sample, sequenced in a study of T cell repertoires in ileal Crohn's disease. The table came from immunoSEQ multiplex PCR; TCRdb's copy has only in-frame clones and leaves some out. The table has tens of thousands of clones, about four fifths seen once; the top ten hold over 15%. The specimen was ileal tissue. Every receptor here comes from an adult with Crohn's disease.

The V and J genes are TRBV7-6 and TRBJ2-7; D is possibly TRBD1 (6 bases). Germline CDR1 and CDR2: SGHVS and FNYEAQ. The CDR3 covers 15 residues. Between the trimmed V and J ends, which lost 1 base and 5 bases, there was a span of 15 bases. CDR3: CASSLGRGDKNEQYF. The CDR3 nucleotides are TGTGCCAGCAGCTTAGGGAGAGGGGACAAAAACGAGCAGTACTTC.

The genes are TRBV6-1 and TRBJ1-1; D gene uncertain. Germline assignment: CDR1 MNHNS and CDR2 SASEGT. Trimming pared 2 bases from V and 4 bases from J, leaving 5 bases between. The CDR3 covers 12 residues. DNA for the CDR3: TGTGCCAGCAGTGAAAGCTTCACTGAAGCTTTCTTT. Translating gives CASSESFTEAFF.

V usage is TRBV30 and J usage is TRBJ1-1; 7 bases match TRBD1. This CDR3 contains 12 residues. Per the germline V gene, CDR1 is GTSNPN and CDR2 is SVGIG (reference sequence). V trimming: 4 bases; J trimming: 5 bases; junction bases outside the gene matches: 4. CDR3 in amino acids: CAWKAGGTEAFF. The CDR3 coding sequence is TGTGCCTGGAAAGCAGGGGGGACTGAAGCTTTCTTT.

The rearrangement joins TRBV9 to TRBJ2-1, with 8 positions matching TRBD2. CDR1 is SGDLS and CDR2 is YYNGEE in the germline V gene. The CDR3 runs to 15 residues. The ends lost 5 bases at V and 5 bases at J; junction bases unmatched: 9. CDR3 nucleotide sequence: TGTGCCAGCAGTGGCTGGGCGGGGGGCGACAATGAGCAGTTCTTC. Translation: CASSGWAGGDNEQFF.

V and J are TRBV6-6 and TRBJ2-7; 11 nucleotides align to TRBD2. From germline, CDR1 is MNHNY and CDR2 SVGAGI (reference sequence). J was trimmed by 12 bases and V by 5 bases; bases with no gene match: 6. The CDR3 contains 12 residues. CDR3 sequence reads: CASSTLAGGPYF. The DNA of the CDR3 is TGTGCCAGCAGTACTCTAGCGGGAGGTCCGTACTTC.

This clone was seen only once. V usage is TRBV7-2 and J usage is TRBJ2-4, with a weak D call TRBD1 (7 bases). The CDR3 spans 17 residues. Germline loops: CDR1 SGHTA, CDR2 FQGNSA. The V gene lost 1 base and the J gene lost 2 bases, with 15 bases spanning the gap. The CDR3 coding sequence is TGTGCCAGCAGCTTAGAACCAGGGGGGTTTACCAAAAACATTCAGTACTTC. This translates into CASSLEPGGFTKNIQYF. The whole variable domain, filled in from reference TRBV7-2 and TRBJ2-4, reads GAGVSQSPSNKVTEKGKDVELRCDPISGHTALYWYRQSLGQGLEFLIYFQGNSAPDKSGLPSDRFSAERTGGSVSTLTIQRTQQEDSAVYLCASSLEPGGFTKNIQYFGAGTRLSVL.

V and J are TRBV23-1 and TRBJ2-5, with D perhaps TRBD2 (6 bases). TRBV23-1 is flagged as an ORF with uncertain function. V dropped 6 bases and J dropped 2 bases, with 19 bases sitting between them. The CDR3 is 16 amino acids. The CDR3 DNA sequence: TGCGCCAGCAGCAGACCCCGGGGGATGGGACAAGAGACCCAGTACTTC. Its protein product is CASSRPRGMGQETQYF.

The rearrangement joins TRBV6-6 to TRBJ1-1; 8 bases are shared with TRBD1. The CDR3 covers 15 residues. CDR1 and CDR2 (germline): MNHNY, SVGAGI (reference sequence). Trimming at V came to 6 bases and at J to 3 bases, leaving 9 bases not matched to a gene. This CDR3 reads CASSRGTGGDTEAFF. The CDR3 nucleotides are TGTGCCAGCAGCCGGGGGACAGGTGGTGACACTGAAGCTTTCTTT.

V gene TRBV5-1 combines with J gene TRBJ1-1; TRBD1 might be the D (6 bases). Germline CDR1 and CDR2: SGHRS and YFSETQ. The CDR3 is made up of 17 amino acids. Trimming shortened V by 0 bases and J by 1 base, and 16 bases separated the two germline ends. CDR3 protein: CASSLGGNRVWNTEAFF. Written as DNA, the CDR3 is TGCGCCAGCAGCTTGGGGGGGAACAGGGTCTGGAACACTGAAGCTTTCTTT.

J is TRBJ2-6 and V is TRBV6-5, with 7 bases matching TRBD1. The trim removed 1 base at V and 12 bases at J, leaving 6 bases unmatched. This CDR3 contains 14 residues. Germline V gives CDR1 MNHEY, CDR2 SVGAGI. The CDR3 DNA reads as TGTGCCAGCAGTTACTTCGACAGGGAAGGCGTCCTGACTTTC. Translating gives CASSYFDREGVLTF.

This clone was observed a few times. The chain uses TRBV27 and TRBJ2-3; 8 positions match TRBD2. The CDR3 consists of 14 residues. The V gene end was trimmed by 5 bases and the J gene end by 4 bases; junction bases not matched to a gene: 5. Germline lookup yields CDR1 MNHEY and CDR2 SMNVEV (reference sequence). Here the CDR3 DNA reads TGTGCCAGCAGTCCCCAGCGGGAGTCAGATACGCAGTATTTT. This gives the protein CASSPQRESDTQYF.

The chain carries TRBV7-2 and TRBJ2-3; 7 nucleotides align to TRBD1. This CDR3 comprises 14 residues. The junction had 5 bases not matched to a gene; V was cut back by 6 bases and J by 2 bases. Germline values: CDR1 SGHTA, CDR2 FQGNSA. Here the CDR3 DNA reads TGTGCCAGCAGTGGACAGGACTTCACAGATACGCAGTATTTT. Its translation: CASSGQDFTDTQYF.

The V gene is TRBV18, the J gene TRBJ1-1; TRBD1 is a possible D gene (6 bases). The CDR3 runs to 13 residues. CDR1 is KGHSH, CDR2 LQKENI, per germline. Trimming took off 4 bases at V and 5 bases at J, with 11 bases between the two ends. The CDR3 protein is CASSQVRGTEAFF. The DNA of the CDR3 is TGTGCCAGCTCACAGGTCAGGGGAACTGAAGCTTTCTTT.

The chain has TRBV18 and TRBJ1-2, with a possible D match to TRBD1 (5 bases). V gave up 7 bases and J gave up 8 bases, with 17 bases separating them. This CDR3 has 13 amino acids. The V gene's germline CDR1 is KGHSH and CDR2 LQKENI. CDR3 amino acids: CASLRTPPWGYTF. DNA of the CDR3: TGTGCCAGCTTAAGGACACCTCCGTGGGGCTACACCTTC.

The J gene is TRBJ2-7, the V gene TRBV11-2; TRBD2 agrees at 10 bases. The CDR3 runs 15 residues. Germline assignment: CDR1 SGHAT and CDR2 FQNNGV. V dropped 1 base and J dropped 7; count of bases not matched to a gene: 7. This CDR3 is CASSLAGLAAGEQYF. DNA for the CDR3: TGTGCCAGCAGCTTAGCCGGACTAGCGGCGGGGGAGCAGTACTTC.

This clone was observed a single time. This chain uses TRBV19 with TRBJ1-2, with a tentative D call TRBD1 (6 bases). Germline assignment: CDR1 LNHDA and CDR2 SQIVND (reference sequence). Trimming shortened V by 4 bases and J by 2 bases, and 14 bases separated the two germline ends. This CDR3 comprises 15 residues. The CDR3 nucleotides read TGTGCCAGTAGTACCCTGTCGGGGGGCAACTATGGCTACACCTTC. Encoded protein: CASSTLSGGNYGYTF. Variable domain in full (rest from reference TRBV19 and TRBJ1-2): DGGITQSPKYLFRKEGQNVTLSCEQNLNHDAMYWYRQDPGQGLRLIYYSQIVNDFQKGDIAEGYSVSREKKESFPLTVTSAQKNPTAFYLCASSTLSGGNYGYTFGSGTRLTVV.

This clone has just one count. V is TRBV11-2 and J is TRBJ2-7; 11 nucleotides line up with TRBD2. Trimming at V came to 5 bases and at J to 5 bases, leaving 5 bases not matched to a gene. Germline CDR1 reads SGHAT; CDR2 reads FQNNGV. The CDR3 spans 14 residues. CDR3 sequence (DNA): TGTGCCAGCAGCCAACTAGCGGGAGTGAACGAGCAGTACTTC. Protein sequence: CASSQLAGVNEQYF.

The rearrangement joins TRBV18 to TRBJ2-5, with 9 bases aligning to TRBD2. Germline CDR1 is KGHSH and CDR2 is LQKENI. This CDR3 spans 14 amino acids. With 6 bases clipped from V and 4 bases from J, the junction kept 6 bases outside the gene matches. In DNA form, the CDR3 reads TGTGCCAGCTCGGGACTAGCTCCCGCAGAGACCCAGTACTTC. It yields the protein CASSGLAPAETQYF.